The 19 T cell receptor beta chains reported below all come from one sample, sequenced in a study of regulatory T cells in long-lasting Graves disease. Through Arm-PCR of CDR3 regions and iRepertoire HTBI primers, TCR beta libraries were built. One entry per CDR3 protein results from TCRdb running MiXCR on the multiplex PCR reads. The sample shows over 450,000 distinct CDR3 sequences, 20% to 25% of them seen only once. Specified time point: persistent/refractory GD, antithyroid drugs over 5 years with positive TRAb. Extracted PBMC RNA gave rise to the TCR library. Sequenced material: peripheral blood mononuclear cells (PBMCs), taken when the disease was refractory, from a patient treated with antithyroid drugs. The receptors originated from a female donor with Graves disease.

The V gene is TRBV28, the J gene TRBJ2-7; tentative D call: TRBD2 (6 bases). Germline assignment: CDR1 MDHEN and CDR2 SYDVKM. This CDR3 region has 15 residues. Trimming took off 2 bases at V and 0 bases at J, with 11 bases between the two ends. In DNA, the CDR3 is TGTGCCAGCAGTTTAGGAGGGAGGCCCTCCTACGAGCAGTACTTC. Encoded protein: CASSLGGRPSYEQYF. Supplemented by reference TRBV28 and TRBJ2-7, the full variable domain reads DVKVTQSSRYLVKRTGEKVFLECVQDMDHENMFWYRQDPGLGLRLIYFSYDVKMKEKGDIPEGYSVSREKKERFSLILESASTNQTSMYLCASSLGGRPSYEQYFGPGTRLTVT.

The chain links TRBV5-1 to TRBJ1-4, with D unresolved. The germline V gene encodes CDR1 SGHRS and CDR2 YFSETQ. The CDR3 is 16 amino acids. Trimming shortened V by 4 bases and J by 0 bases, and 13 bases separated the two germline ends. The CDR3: CASSGASGSTNEKLFF. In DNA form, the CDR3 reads TGCGCCAGCAGCGGAGCTTCGGGGTCAACTAATGAAAAACTGTTTTTT.

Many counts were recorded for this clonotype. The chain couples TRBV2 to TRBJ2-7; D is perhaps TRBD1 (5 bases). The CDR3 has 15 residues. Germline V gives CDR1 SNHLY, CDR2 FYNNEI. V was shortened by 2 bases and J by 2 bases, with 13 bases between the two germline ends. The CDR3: CASSEWQGATYEQYF. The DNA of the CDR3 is TGTGCCAGCAGTGAATGGCAGGGCGCTACCTACGAGCAGTACTTC.

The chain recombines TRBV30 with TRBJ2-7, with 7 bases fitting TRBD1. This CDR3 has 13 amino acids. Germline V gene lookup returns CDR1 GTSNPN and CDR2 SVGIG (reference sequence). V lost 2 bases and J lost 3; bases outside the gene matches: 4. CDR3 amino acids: CAWSRDRNYEQYF. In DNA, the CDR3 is TGTGCCTGGAGTCGGGACAGAAACTACGAGCAGTACTTC. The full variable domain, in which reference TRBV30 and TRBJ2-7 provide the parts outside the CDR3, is SQTIHQWPATLVQPVGSPLSLECTVEGTSNPNLYWYRQAAGRGLQLLFYSVGIGQISSEVPQNLSASRPQDRQFILSSKKLLLSDSGFYLCAWSRDRNYEQYFGPGTRLTVT.

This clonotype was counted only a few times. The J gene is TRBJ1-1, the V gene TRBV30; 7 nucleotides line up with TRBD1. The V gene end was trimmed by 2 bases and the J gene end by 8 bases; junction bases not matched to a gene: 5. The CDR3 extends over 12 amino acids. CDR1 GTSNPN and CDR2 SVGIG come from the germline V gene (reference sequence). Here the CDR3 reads CAWSTGQEEAFF. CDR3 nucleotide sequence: TGTGCCTGGAGTACTGGACAGGAAGAAGCTTTCTTT.

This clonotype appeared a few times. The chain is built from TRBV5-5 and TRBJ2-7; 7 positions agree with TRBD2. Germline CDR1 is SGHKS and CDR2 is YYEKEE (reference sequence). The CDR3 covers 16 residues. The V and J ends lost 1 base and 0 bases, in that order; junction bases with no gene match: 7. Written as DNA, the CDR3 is TGTGCCAGCAGCTTGCTCCCGGGGGGAGGCTCCTACGAGCAGTACTTC. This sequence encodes CASSLLPGGGSYEQYF.

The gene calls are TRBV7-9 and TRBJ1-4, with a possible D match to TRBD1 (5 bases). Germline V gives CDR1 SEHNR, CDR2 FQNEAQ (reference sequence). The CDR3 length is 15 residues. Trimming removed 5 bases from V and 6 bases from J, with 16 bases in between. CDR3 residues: CASSRKRGWDEKLFF. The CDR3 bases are TGTGCCAGCAGCAGGAAGAGGGGATGGGATGAAAAACTGTTTTTT. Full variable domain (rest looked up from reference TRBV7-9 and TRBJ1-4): DTGVSQNPRHKITKRGQNVTFRCDPISEHNRLYWYRQTLGQGPEFLTYFQNEAQLEKSRLLSDRFSAERPKGSFSTLEIQRTEQGDSAMYLCASSRKRGWDEKLFFGSGTQLSVL.

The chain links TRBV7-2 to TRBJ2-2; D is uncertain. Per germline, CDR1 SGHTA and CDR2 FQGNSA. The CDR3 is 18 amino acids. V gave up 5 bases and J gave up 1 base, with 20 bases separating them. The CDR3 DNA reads TGTGCCAGCAGCGCTAGGATTAGCTTATGGCAGAACACCGGGGAGCTGTTTTTT. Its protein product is CASSARISLWQNTGELFF.

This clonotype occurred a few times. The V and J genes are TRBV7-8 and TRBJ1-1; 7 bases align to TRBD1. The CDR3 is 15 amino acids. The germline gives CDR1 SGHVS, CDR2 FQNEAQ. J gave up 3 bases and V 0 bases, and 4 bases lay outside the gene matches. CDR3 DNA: TGTGCCAGCAGCTTAGCAACAGGGGTCTACACTGAAGCTTTCTTT. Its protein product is CASSLATGVYTEAFF. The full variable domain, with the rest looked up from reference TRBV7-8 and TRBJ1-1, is GAGVSQSPRYKVAKRGQDVALRCDPISGHVSLFWYQQALGQGPEFLTYFQNEAQLDKSGLPSDRFFAERPEGSVSTLKIQRTQQEDSAVYLCASSLATGVYTEAFFGQGTRLTVV.

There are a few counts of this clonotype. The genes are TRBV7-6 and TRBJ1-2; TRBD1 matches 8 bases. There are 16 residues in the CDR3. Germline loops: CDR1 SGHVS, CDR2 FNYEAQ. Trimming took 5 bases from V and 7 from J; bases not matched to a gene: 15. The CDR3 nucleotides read TGTGCCAGCAGCCGCGCTGGGCCAGGGGGCGCAGTTGGCTACACCTTC. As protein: CASSRAGPGGAVGYTF.

The CDR3, as DNA: TGTGCCGGGACGGGGGGGGACAGAGCCTACGAGCAGTACTTC. Translating gives CAGTGGDRAYEQYF. V usage is TRBV6-1 and J usage is TRBJ2-7; tentative D call: TRBD2 (8 bases). Looked up from germline, CDR1 is MNHNS and CDR2 is SASEGT. The V end lost 11 bases, the J end lost 2 bases, and 19 bases lay between the germline ends. The CDR3 is 14 residues long.

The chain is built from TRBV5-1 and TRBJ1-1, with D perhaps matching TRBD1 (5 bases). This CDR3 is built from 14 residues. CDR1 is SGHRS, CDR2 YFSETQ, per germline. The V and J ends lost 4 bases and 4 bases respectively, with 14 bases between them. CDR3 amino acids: CASSPGGAGTEAFF. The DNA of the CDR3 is TGCGCCAGCAGCCCCGGGGGAGCGGGCACTGAAGCTTTCTTT.

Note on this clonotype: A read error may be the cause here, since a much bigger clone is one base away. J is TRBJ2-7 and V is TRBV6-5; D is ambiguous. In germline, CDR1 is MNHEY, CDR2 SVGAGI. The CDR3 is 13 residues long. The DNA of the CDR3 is TGTGTCAGCAGTTACGGTATCGAATACGAGCAGTACTTC. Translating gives CVSSYGIEYEQYF.

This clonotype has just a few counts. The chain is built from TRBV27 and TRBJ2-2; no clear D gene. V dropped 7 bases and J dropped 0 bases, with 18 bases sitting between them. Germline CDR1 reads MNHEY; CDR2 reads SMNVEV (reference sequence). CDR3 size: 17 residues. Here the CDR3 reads CASTTTSTSANTGELFF. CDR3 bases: TGTGCCAGCACCACCACCAGCACCAGTGCGAACACCGGGGAGCTGTTTTTT.

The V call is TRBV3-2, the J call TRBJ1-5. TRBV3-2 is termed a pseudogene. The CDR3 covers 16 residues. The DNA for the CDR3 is TGTGCCAGCAGCCAAGTTCGTCTAGTCTGGGTTCAGCCCCAGCATTTT. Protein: CASSQVRLVWVQPQHF.

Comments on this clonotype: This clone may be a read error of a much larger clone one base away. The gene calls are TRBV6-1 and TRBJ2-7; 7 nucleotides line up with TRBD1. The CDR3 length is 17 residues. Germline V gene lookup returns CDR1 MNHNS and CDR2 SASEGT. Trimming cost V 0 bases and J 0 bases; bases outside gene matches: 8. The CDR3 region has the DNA TGTGCCAGCAGTGAAGCGGGGGCAGGGGGTAGCTCCTACGAGCAGTACTTC. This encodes CASSEAGAGGSSYEQYF.

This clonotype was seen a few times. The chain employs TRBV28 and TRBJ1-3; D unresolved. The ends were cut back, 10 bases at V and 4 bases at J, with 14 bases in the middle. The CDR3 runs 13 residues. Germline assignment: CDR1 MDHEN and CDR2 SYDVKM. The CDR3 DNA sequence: TGTGCCACCTGGGGAGTACCCGGAAACACCATATATTTT. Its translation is CATWGVPGNTIYF. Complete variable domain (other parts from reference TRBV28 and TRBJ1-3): DVKVTQSSRYLVKRTGEKVFLECVQDMDHENMFWYRQDPGLGLRLIYFSYDVKMKEKGDIPEGYSVSREKKERFSLILESASTNQTSMYLCATWGVPGNTIYFGEGSWLTVV.

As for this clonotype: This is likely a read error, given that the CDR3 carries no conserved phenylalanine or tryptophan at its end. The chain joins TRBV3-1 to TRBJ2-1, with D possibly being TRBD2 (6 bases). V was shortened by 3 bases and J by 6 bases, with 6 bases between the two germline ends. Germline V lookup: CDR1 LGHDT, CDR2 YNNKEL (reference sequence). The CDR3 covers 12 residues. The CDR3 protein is CASSQGGNEQFL. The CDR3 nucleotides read TGTGCCAGCAGCCAGGGAGGCAATGAGCAGTTCTTA.

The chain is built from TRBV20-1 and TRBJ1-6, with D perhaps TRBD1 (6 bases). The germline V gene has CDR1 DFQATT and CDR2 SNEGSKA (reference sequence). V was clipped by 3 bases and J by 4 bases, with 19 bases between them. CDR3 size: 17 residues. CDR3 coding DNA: TGCAGTGCTAGCCCGGGAGGGGGGAGCAAGTATAATTCACCCCTCCACTTT. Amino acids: CSASPGGGSKYNSPLHF.